This T cell receptor beta chain stems from a study of T cell repertoires in cytomegalovirus infection. This clonotype has a handful of counts. TCRdb redid the calling of the reads with MiXCR, one entry per CDR3 protein. The data show some 400,000 distinct CDR3 sequences, with approximately 30% seen just once and roughly an eighth held by the top ten. Germline trimming cut 4 bases from V and 5 bases from J; bases unmatched to any gene: 6. Germline CDR1 and CDR2: SGHRS and YFSETQ. The CDR3 is 15 amino acids. What was sequenced was PBMCs. The source is a human donor in good health (CMV status not recorded). Some clones in this sample may be carry-over from other donors' samples. V gene TRBV5-1 combines with J gene TRBJ1-4; TRBD1 matches 9 bases. This CDR3 is CASSRAGTGNEKLFF. CDR3 nucleotides: TGCGCCAGCAGCCGGGCCGGGACAGGGAATGAAAAACTGTTTTTT.